This T cell receptor beta chain was identified during a study of T cell responses to AZD1222 COVID-19 vaccine. Germline V gene data show CDR1 as LNHNV and CDR2 as YYDKDF (reference sequence). CDR3 length: 13 residues. V lost 0 bases, J lost 7 bases, and 6 bases lay in between. Data came from immunoSEQ multiplex PCR; TCRdb stores just in-frame clones and leaves some out. The table shows approximately 130,000 clones, with 80% to 95% occurring only once. Sequenced material: peripheral blood, taken on day 0 of AZD1222 vaccination. The chain employs TRBV15 and TRBJ1-4; no reliable D call. The origin of this receptor is an adult in good health. Here the CDR3 DNA reads TGTGCCACCAGCAGAGATCCGGGTGAAAAACTGTTTTTT. Protein sequence: CATSRDPGEKLFF.